This T cell receptor beta chain derives from a study of somatic mutations in cytotoxic T cells in rheumatoid arthritis. Unmatched junction bases numbered 1, after V lost 1 base and J lost 3 bases. The CDR3 consists of 14 residues. CDR1 and CDR2 from the germline V gene are SGHTA and FQGNSA. The table came from immunoSEQ multiplex PCR; TCRdb's copy has only in-frame clones and leaves some out. The sample comprises roughly 3,900 clones, about 93% of which are singletons, and about 7.5% rests with the top ten. The investigators isolated CD4+ and CD8+ cells by positive magnetic bead selection and checked their purity by flow cytometry.

The sequence was obtained from a woman aged 60-70 years with rheumatoid arthritis. V usage is TRBV7-2 and J usage is TRBJ2-7; 9 bases fit TRBD2. The source material was CD8+ T cells sorted from blood. The CDR3 here is CASSLGAGGYEQYF. The CDR3 DNA sequence: TGTGCCAGCAGCTTAGGAGCGGGAGGCTACGAGCAGTACTTC. The variable domain in full, with the rest retrieved from reference TRBV7-2 and TRBJ2-7, is GAGVSQSPSNKVTEKGKDVELRCDPISGHTALYWYRQSLGQGLEFLIYFQGNSAPDKSGLPSDRFSAERTGGSVSTLTIQRTQQEDSAVYLCASSLGAGGYEQYFGPGTRLTVT.